This TCR beta chain came from a study of T-cell memory formation after mild COVID-19. The study's findings and limits: Contracting CD4+ clones were located mainly in CM and EM, and CD8+ clones in EMRA. A subset of responding clones appeared in pre-infection memory, suggesting cross-reactive memory joined.

5'RACE primed at constant segments yielded TCR alpha and TCR beta cDNA libraries bearing sample barcodes and UMIs. Via MiXCR, TCRdb re-called the 5' RACE reads, giving one row per CDR3 protein. This table has about 500,000 distinct CDR3 sequences, roughly 20% appearing once. On this clonotype itself: What it binds is unknown.

The TCR sequence derives from an adult woman who had mild COVID-19 (a few samples of this study predate the infection). Cell type and time point are not known. The sample consisted of PBMCs or a T cell subset sorted from them (not recorded which).

The CDR3 nucleotides read TGTGCCAGCCTTCCCACCGGGGGCGAAGGCTATACGCAGTATTTT. Protein product: CASLPTGGEGYTQYF. The rearrangement uses TRBV12-3 or TRBV12-4 and TRBJ2-3; D could derive from TRBD1 or TRBD2 (6 bases each). CDR3 size: 15 residues. Trimming shortened V by 8 bases and J by 7 bases, and 22 bases separated the two germline ends.